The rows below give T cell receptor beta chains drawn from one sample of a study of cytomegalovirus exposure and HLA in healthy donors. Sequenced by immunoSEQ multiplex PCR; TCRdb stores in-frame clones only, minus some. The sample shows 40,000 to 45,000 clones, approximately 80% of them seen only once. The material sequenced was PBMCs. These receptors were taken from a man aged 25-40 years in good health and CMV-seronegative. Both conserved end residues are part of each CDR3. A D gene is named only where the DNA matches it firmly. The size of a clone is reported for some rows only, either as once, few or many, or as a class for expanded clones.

TGTGCCAGCAGCCAAGACCACGGGAGCTCCTACGAGCAGTACTTC	CASSQDHGSSYEQYF	TRBV4-2	NA	TRBJ2-7	NA
TGTGCCAGCCGCGGGGGTGCAACTAATGAAAAACTGTTTTTT	CASRGGATNEKLFF	TRBV19	NA	TRBJ1-4	NA
TGTGCCAGCAGCGACCCACAGGGGAGTGAGCAGTTCTTC	CASSDPQGSEQFF	TRBV9	TRBD1	TRBJ2-1	few
TGCGCCAGCAGCCACCCAAAATCCTACGAGCAGTACTTC	CASSHPKSYEQYF	TRBV4-3	NA	TRBJ2-7	medium-sized
TGTGCCAGCAGTGAAATGGGGACTCTGTGGTACTTC	CASSEMGTLWYF	TRBV2	NA	TRBJ2-5	NA
TGTGCCAGCAGCCCAAGACTAGCGGAAGAGACCCAGTACTTC	CASSPRLAEETQYF	TRBV7-2	TRBD2	TRBJ2-5	once
TGTGCCAGCTCACCACAACTAGCGGGAGACTCCTACGAGCAGTACTTC	CASSPQLAGDSYEQYF	TRBV18	TRBD2	TRBJ2-7	few
TGTGCCAGCAGTCCACAGGCTTACTATGGCTACACCTTC	CASSPQAYYGYTF	TRBV27	NA	TRBJ1-2	NA
TGTGCCAGCAGTCCGCCGGACAGGTCGGGAAACACCATATATTTT	CASSPPDRSGNTIYF	TRBV28	TRBD1	TRBJ1-3	NA
TGCGCCAGCAGCCAAGGGACAGGGTGGAATACTGAAGCTTTCTTT	CASSQGTGWNTEAFF	TRBV5-1	TRBD1	TRBJ1-1	NA
TGTGCCACCCGGTGGTACATTCAGTACTTC	CATRWYIQYF	TRBV6-4	NA	TRBJ2-4	NA
TGTGCCAGCAGCTTGTTACCCTTCACAATCCTTAACTATGGCTACACCTTC	CASSLLPFTILNYGYTF	TRBV5-8	NA	TRBJ1-2	NA
TGTGCCAGCAGCCCAATGGGGGGGATTGGAGAGACCCAGTACTTC	CASSPMGGIGETQYF	TRBV7-2	TRBD2	TRBJ2-5	few
TGCGCCAGCAGCCAAGAACCTAGCGTGACACCATCCTACGAGCAGTACTTC	CASSQEPSVTPSYEQYF	TRBV4-1	NA	TRBJ2-7	NA
TGTGCCAGCAGTTCGACAGGGGTTATAGGTGGCTACACCTTC	CASSSTGVIGGYTF	TRBV6-5	TRBD1	TRBJ1-2	NA
TGTGCCAGCGAGAGGGACAGGGGCTACAATGAGCAGTTCTTC	CASERDRGYNEQFF	TRBV7-2	TRBD1	TRBJ2-1	NA
TGCAGCGTTGGTTCTAGCGTCGCAGATACGCAGTATTTT	CSVGSSVADTQYF	TRBV29-1	NA	TRBJ2-3	NA
TGTGCCAGCAGCACCGAGGGGGAACCTAATGAAAAACTGTTTTTT	CASSTEGEPNEKLFF	TRBV5-6	NA	TRBJ1-4	NA
TGCGCCAGCAGCTTGGCCGGGACTCAGAGAAACACCATATATTTT	CASSLAGTQRNTIYF	TRBV5-1	NA	TRBJ1-3	NA
TGTGCCTGGATGAGAAACTACGAGCAGTACTTC	CAWMRNYEQYF	TRBV30	NA	TRBJ2-7	NA
TGTGCCAGCAGGACGCAGGGCTCCTACGAGCAGTACTTC	CASRTQGSYEQYF	TRBV28	NA	TRBJ2-7	NA
TGCGCCAGCAGCTTGATGAGACAGGGAGAGGAAAAACTGTTTTTT	CASSLMRQGEEKLFF	TRBV5-1	TRBD1	TRBJ1-4	few
TGTGCCAGCAGTGAATCTACGGTCAGGCAGCCCCAGCATTTT	CASSESTVRQPQHF	TRBV2	NA	TRBJ1-5	few
TGTGCCAGCAGCGTCGATCACGGGACAGTCTACGAGCAGTACTTC	CASSVDHGTVYEQYF	TRBV11-2	TRBD1	TRBJ2-7	NA
TGCGCCAGCAGCCAAGTTGTCGGACAGGGTCCCTACAATGAGCAGTTCTTC	CASSQVVGQGPYNEQFF	TRBV4-3	TRBD1	TRBJ2-1	NA
TGTGCCAGCAGCCCAGGACTAGCCAGCGATGAGCAGTTCTTC	CASSPGLASDEQFF	TRBV7-2	TRBD2	TRBJ2-1	NA
TGTGCCAGCAGCTGGACCGGGACAGGGCTTGGCTACACCTTC	CASSWTGTGLGYTF	TRBV7-2	TRBD1	TRBJ1-2	NA
TGTGCCAGCAGCCCCCAGGGGGTGGGGTGGGCAGAGACCCAGTACTTC	CASSPQGVGWAETQYF	TRBV5-4	TRBD1	TRBJ2-5	NA
TGTGCCTGGAGTCCCGGAGTCTCCTACGAGCAGTACTTC	CAWSPGVSYEQYF	TRBV30	NA	TRBJ2-7	NA
TGCGCCAGCAGCCAAGACCCAGGGATTTTTGTGGGCTACACCTTC	CASSQDPGIFVGYTF	TRBV4-1	NA	TRBJ1-2	NA
TGTGCCAGCAGCAAAATTCGCAGGGGAGCGAACACCGGGGAGCTGTTTTTT	CASSKIRRGANTGELFF	TRBV21-1	NA	TRBJ2-2	few
TGTGCCAGCAGCCGTGGAGGGCCGGGGTACAATGAGCAGTTCTTC	CASSRGGPGYNEQFF	TRBV7-3	NA	TRBJ2-1	NA
TGTGCCAGCAGCCCCACAGGGCAGGTGGGGTATGGCTACACCTTC	CASSPTGQVGYGYTF	TRBV11-2	NA	TRBJ1-2	NA
TGTGCCAGTAGTACCGCAGGGAATAGCTACGAGCAGTACTTC	CASSTAGNSYEQYF	TRBV19	NA	TRBJ2-7	NA
TGCGCCAGCAGCCAAGGAAACAGACGCGGGAGGGAAGCCTACGAGCAGTACTTC	CASSQGNRRGREAYEQYF	TRBV4-1	TRBD2	TRBJ2-7	NA
TGCGCCAGCAGTAAGCCCGACTTGAACACCGGGGAGCTGTTTTTT	CASSKPDLNTGELFF	TRBV10-2	NA	TRBJ2-2	few
TGTGCCAGCAGCGTTGGACAGATGGATGGCTACACCTTC	CASSVGQMDGYTF	TRBV9	NA	TRBJ1-2	NA
TGTGCCAGCAGCGTGGACAGCTCCTACGAGCAGTACTTC	CASSVDSSYEQYF	TRBV9	NA	TRBJ2-7	NA
TGTGCCAGCAGCCGGACAGGGGGTAGTAATGAAAAACTGTTTTTT	CASSRTGGSNEKLFF	TRBV7-9	TRBD1	TRBJ1-4	NA
TGTGCCAGCAGCTCGGGACTAGCGGGAGGCACAGATACGCAGTATTTT	CASSSGLAGGTDTQYF	TRBV7-7	TRBD2	TRBJ2-3	NA
TGTGCCAGCAGCTTTAATCAGGGGGCGTCTTGCACCTTC	CASSFNQGASCTF	TRBV7-9	TRBD1	TRBJ1-2	medium-sized
TGCAGCGTTGTCCGTCATTGGGCCGACTCCTACAATGAGCAGTTCTTC	CSVVRHWADSYNEQFF	TRBV29-1	NA	TRBJ2-1	few
TGTGCCAGCAGTTACGGGGCGGACAATCAGCCCCAGCATTTT	CASSYGADNQPQHF	TRBV6-6	NA	TRBJ1-5	NA
TGTGCCAGCAGTTCCCGACAGAAACAAGAGACCCAGTACTTC	CASSSRQKQETQYF	TRBV28	NA	TRBJ2-5	NA
TGTGCCAGTTCGGACAGGTCCCTCGCAGATACGCAGTATTTT	CASSDRSLADTQYF	TRBV18	TRBD1	TRBJ2-3	NA
TGCGCCAGCAGCCAATTAATCTCTAGCGGCTACAATGAGCAGTTCTTC	CASSQLISSGYNEQFF	TRBV4-1	TRBD2	TRBJ2-1	NA